A single sample gave rise to the 17 T cell receptor beta chains below, sequenced in a study of blood T cell repertoires in COVID-19. TCRdb's table, derived via immunoSEQ multiplex PCR, lists solely in-frame clones and lacks some. The repertoire includes about 190,000 clones, 80% to 90% of them detected once, and about 5.1% sits in the top ten. The sequenced sample was peripheral blood. The source of these receptors is a woman in her seventies with active or convalescent COVID-19.

This clone was found a few times. The V and J genes are TRBV18 and TRBJ2-5; 8 bases match TRBD1. Germline trimming cut 6 bases from V and 2 bases from J; bases unmatched to any gene: 5. Germline values: CDR1 KGHSH, CDR2 LQKENI. This CDR3 contains 14 residues. The CDR3 sequence is CASSSRQGQETQYF. DNA of the CDR3: TGTGCCAGCTCTTCAAGACAGGGGCAAGAGACCCAGTACTTC.

In its sample, this clone ranks as large. The chain joins TRBV2 to TRBJ2-2, with 8 bases identical to TRBD1. The CDR3 is made up of 14 amino acids. Germline trimming cut 6 bases from V and 3 bases from J; bases unmatched to any gene: 3. The germline CDR1 and CDR2 sequences are SNHLY and FYNNEI. Here the CDR3 reads CASRTGEDTGELFF. The DNA of the CDR3 is TGTGCCAGCAGGACAGGGGAAGACACCGGGGAGCTGTTTTTT.

This chain links TRBV28 with TRBJ2-4, with D possibly TRBD2 on 6 matching bases. Germline assignment: CDR1 MDHEN and CDR2 SYDVKM. The CDR3 has 16 residues. V was pared by 6 bases and J by 7 bases, with 22 bases between. Here the CDR3 reads CASRGFSGLPDNIQYF. In DNA form, the CDR3 reads TGTGCCAGCAGAGGCTTTAGCGGACTACCCGACAACATTCAGTACTTC.

This rearrangement joins TRBV3-1 (or the pseudogene TRBV3-2) to TRBJ2-7; D call uncertain. Trimming took off 1 base at V and 3 bases at J, with 13 bases between the two ends. The CDR3 runs to 15 residues. CDR1 is LGHDT and CDR2 is YNNKEL in the germline V gene (reference sequence). The CDR3 DNA is TGTGCCAGCAGCCAAGCAGGCGTAAGTTTCTACGAGCAGTACTTC. Encoded protein: CASSQAGVSFYEQYF.

V gene TRBV27 combines with J gene TRBJ2-5, with 10 bases that match TRBD2. Germline loops: CDR1 MNHEY, CDR2 SMNVEV (reference sequence). Trimming at V came to 2 bases and at J to 6 bases, leaving 6 bases not matched to a gene. This CDR3 region has 15 residues. The CDR3 loop is CASSLRAGGWKTQYF. The CDR3 DNA is TGTGCCAGCAGTTTAAGAGCGGGAGGGTGGAAGACCCAGTACTTC.

In regard to this clone: A junction boundary mismatches the germline segment, possibly from a read error. V is TRBV7-9 and J is TRBJ1-3; the D is unclear. The CDR3 has 13 residues. CDR1 SEHNR and CDR2 FQNEAQ come from the germline V gene (reference sequence). The CDR3 region is CASSPQRRSLVSF. The CDR3 DNA is TGTGCCAGCAGCCCCCAGAGGCGCAGCCTGGTGTCATTT.

This rearrangement joins TRBV7-2 to TRBJ2-1; TRBD2 matches 9 bases. The trim removed 2 bases at V and 6 bases at J, leaving 5 bases unmatched. Germline CDR1 SGHTA, CDR2 FQGNSA. The CDR3 has 15 residues. The CDR3 sequence: CASSLQAGGRNEQFF. CDR3 in DNA: TGTGCCAGCAGCTTACAAGCGGGAGGCCGCAATGAGCAGTTCTTC.

This sequence joins TRBV5-4 and TRBJ1-3, with unresolved D. Trimming took 2 bases from V and 0 from J, leaving 9 bases between them. Germline V gene lookup returns CDR1 SGHNT and CDR2 YYREEE (reference sequence). This CDR3 comprises 15 residues. CDR3 coding DNA: TGTGCCAGCAGCTTCGGCGGCTCCTCTGGAAACACCATATATTTT. Translated: CASSFGGSSGNTIYF.

This clone has just one count. The DNA for the CDR3 is TGTGCCATCAGTCGACAGGGGCCCTACGAGCAGTACTTC. This codes for CAISRQGPYEQYF. The chain combines TRBV10-3 with TRBJ2-7; 8 nucleotides match TRBD1. Germline V CDR1 and CDR2: ENHRY, SYGVKD. With V trimmed by 5 bases and J by 2 bases, 2 bases remained unmatched. This CDR3 has 13 amino acids.

V and J are TRBV7-2 and TRBJ2-1, with TRBD2 matching 8 bases. The CDR3 loop spans 15 amino acids. Germline CDR1 reads SGHTA; CDR2 reads FQGNSA. The V and J ends lost 5 bases and 8 bases, in that order; junction bases with no gene match: 11. CDR3 coding DNA: TGTGCCAGCAGCCGCTCGGGCGGGAGGACGTATGAGCAGTTCTTC. Encoded protein: CASSRSGGRTYEQFF.

This clone was seen a single time. The genes are TRBV12-3 or TRBV12-4 and TRBJ1-3; perhaps TRBD1 as D (5 bases). Trimming took 6 bases from V and 2 from J, leaving 8 bases between them. This CDR3 has 13 residues. The CDR3 here is CASRGPAGNTIYF. DNA of the CDR3: TGTGCCAGCAGGGGGCCTGCTGGAAACACCATATATTTT.

The V gene is TRBV5-5, the J gene TRBJ2-7; 7 nucleotides align to TRBD2. This CDR3 has 15 residues. J lost 6 bases, V lost 0 bases, and 9 bases had no gene match. Germline loops: CDR1 SGHKS, CDR2 YYEKEE (reference sequence). CDR3 DNA: TGTGCCAGCAGCTTGGAGGCGGGAGCGGGTTTCGAGCAGTACTTC. This codes for CASSLEAGAGFEQYF.

This rearrangement joins TRBV6-5 to TRBJ2-6; no reliable D call. The V end lost 2 bases, the J end lost 2 bases, and 7 bases lay between the germline ends. CDR1 and CDR2 (germline): MNHEY, SVGAGI. This CDR3 has 15 residues. Written as DNA, the CDR3 is TGTGCCAGCAGTTACGCCCGGGCTGGGGCCAACGTCCTGACTTTC. This sequence encodes CASSYARAGANVLTF.

V and J are TRBV24-1 and TRBJ2-1, with 12 bases lining up with TRBD1. Germline-derived CDR1 and CDR2 are KGHDR and SFDVKD. V gave up 3 bases and J gave up 7 bases; unmatched junction bases: 3. This CDR3 is 15 amino acids long. In nucleotides, the CDR3 is TGTGCCACCAGTGATCGGGACAGGGGGCGGAATGAGCAGTTCTTC. Protein sequence: CATSDRDRGRNEQFF.

The CDR3 reads CASSPGVGTSGRGRAGELFF. The CDR3 DNA reads as TGCGCCAGCAGCCCCGGGGTGGGGACTAGCGGGAGAGGACGGGCCGGGGAGCTGTTTTTT. The chain is built from TRBV4-1 and TRBJ2-2; TRBD2 matches at 14 bases. Germline-derived CDR1 and CDR2 are MGHRA and YSYEKL. The CDR3 extends over 20 amino acids. With V trimmed by 4 bases and J by 6 bases, 16 bases remained unmatched.

The chain is built from TRBV7-9 and TRBJ1-4; 11 nucleotides match TRBD1. The germline V gene has CDR1 SEHNR and CDR2 FQNEAQ (reference sequence). This CDR3 has 15 amino acids. After removal of 5 bases from V and 8 bases from J, the junction contained 7 bases not matched to a gene. The CDR3 DNA sequence: TGTGCCAGCAGCCTGGGGACAGGGGGGGACGAAAAACTGTTTTTT. It is translated as CASSLGTGGDEKLFF.

This chain uses TRBV5-1 with TRBJ2-3; possible D gene TRBD2, 6 bases. The germline CDR1 and CDR2 sequences are SGHRS and YFSETQ. V lost 4 bases and J lost 0, with 12 bases in between. CDR3 length: 15 residues. CDR3 bases: TGCGCCAGCAGCCTTCAGCGGGCAAGCACAGATACGCAGTATTTT. This codes for CASSLQRASTDTQYF.